These T cell receptor beta chains were read from a single sample in a study of blood T cell repertoires in COVID-19. Method: immunoSEQ multiplex PCR; TCRdb's copy keeps in-frame clones and lacks some. The sample lists tens of thousands of clones, roughly 80% occurring once. Sequenced material: peripheral blood. These receptors originate from a man aged 50 to 59 with active or convalescent COVID-19. Both conserved end residues are part of each CDR3. Each record gives: J gene, D gene, V gene, clone size, CDR3 DNA, CDR3 protein. A D gene is named only where the DNA matches it firmly. Part of the rows lack a size; the others show once, few, many or a class for expanded clones.

j_call: TRBJ1-6
d_call: TRBD1
v_call: TRBV6-5
clone_size: NA
cdr3_nt: TGTGCCAGCAGTTACGACAGGGGTTCACCCCTCCACTTT
cdr3_aa: CASSYDRGSPLHF

j_call: TRBJ1-1
d_call: TRBD1
v_call: TRBV5-5
clone_size: NA
cdr3_nt: TGTGCCAGCAGCACGGGACAGGGGGCTAGCACTGAAGCTTTCTTT
cdr3_aa: CASSTGQGASTEAFF

j_call: TRBJ2-1
d_call: NA
v_call: TRBV28
clone_size: NA
cdr3_nt: TGTGCCAGCAGCCTAGGGACTTCCAATGAGCAGTTCTTC
cdr3_aa: CASSLGTSNEQFF

j_call: TRBJ1-4
d_call: TRBD1
v_call: TRBV7-9
clone_size: NA
cdr3_nt: TGTGCCAGCTCAGAGGGGTATACGAGGGGGCGACAATTGGGTGAAAAACTGTTTTTT
cdr3_aa: CASSEGYTRGRQLGEKLFF

j_call: TRBJ2-1
d_call: TRBD2
v_call: TRBV9
clone_size: NA
cdr3_nt: TGTGCCAGCAGCATCTACGGGGGGGCCAACAATGAGCAGTTCTTC
cdr3_aa: CASSIYGGANNEQFF

j_call: TRBJ2-7
d_call: NA
v_call: TRBV9
clone_size: few
cdr3_nt: TGTGCCAGCAGCGTAGGGTTGCTAGATTGGTACGAGCAGTACTTC
cdr3_aa: CASSVGLLDWYEQYF

j_call: TRBJ2-1
d_call: NA
v_call: TRBV3-1/TRBV3-2
clone_size: NA
cdr3_nt: TGTGCCAGCAGCCAAGACTCGGGACACGGATACAATGAGCAGTTCTTC
cdr3_aa: CASSQDSGHGYNEQFF

j_call: TRBJ1-6
d_call: NA
v_call: TRBV7-2
clone_size: NA
cdr3_nt: TGTGCCAGCAGCTTAGCGGGGCCAGTTAATTCACCCCTCCACTTT
cdr3_aa: CASSLAGPVNSPLHF

j_call: TRBJ2-3
d_call: NA
v_call: TRBV6-5
clone_size: NA
cdr3_nt: TGTGCCAGCAGAACTAGCACAGATACGCAGTATTTT
cdr3_aa: CASRTSTDTQYF

j_call: TRBJ1-3
d_call: NA
v_call: TRBV11-2
clone_size: once
cdr3_nt: TGTGCCAGCAGCTTACTTAAGGGACAAAGAAACACCATATATTTT
cdr3_aa: CASSLLKGQRNTIYF

j_call: TRBJ1-5
d_call: TRBD1
v_call: TRBV7-9
clone_size: NA
cdr3_nt: TGTGCCAGCAGCTTAGCCCGACAGGGGGCTCTTCAGCCCCAGCATTTT
cdr3_aa: CASSLARQGALQPQHF

j_call: TRBJ2-7
d_call: NA
v_call: TRBV9
clone_size: NA
cdr3_nt: TGTGCCAGCAGCCCGGAGGGTTCGTTCAACGAGCAGTACTTC
cdr3_aa: CASSPEGSFNEQYF

j_call: TRBJ1-2
d_call: NA
v_call: TRBV7-9
clone_size: NA
cdr3_nt: TGTGCCAGCAGCTTAGGCCGGGGGACTGATGGCTACACCTTC
cdr3_aa: CASSLGRGTDGYTF

j_call: TRBJ1-4
d_call: NA
v_call: TRBV6-4
clone_size: NA
cdr3_nt: TGTGCCAGCAGTGCGGGACAAATTCTCGCAACTAATGAAAAACTGTTTTTT
cdr3_aa: CASSAGQILATNEKLFF

j_call: TRBJ2-2
d_call: TRBD2
v_call: TRBV7-9
clone_size: NA
cdr3_nt: TGTGCCAGCGATCGAGCGGGGGCCGGGGAGCTGTTTTTT
cdr3_aa: CASDRAGAGELFF

j_call: TRBJ1-5
d_call: TRBD1
v_call: TRBV24-1
clone_size: NA
cdr3_nt: TGTGCCACCAGTGATTCGCGACAGGGAATTGGCAATCAGCCCCAGCATTTT
cdr3_aa: CATSDSRQGIGNQPQHF

j_call: TRBJ1-4
d_call: NA
v_call: TRBV2
clone_size: NA
cdr3_nt: TGTGCCAGCAGTGAACACAGAGAAAGTGAAAAACTGTTTTTT
cdr3_aa: CASSEHRESEKLFF

j_call: TRBJ1-1
d_call: NA
v_call: TRBV4-1
clone_size: NA
cdr3_nt: TGCGCCAGCAGCCAAGCTACTGGGACAATAAAAGCTTTCTTT
cdr3_aa: CASSQATGTIKAFF

j_call: TRBJ1-1
d_call: TRBD1
v_call: TRBV29-1
clone_size: NA
cdr3_nt: TGCAGCGCTGGCCGTATACAGGGGTCCCCGAACACTGAAGCTTTCTTT
cdr3_aa: CSAGRIQGSPNTEAFF

j_call: TRBJ2-1
d_call: TRBD2
v_call: TRBV9
clone_size: once
cdr3_nt: TGTGCCAGCAGCGTAGGCGGGGGGGCCTTCGATGAGCAGTTCTTC
cdr3_aa: CASSVGGGAFDEQFF

j_call: TRBJ2-7
d_call: NA
v_call: TRBV19
clone_size: NA
cdr3_nt: TGTGCCAGTAGTGGCGGGCTCTCCTACGAGCAGTACTTC
cdr3_aa: CASSGGLSYEQYF

j_call: TRBJ1-2
d_call: TRBD1
v_call: TRBV3-1/TRBV3-2
clone_size: NA
cdr3_nt: TGTGCCAGCAGCCAGGGACAGAGAGGGGAAGGCTACACCTTC
cdr3_aa: CASSQGQRGEGYTF

j_call: TRBJ1-3
d_call: NA
v_call: TRBV5-1
clone_size: NA
cdr3_nt: TGCGCCAGCAGCCCCTCAGGCACCTCTGGAAACACCATATATTTT
cdr3_aa: CASSPSGTSGNTIYF

j_call: TRBJ2-6
d_call: NA
v_call: TRBV7-3
clone_size: NA
cdr3_nt: TGTGCCAGCAGCTTCGAGATCTCTGGGGCCAACGTCCTGACTTTC
cdr3_aa: CASSFEISGANVLTF

j_call: TRBJ1-1
d_call: NA
v_call: TRBV7-3
clone_size: NA
cdr3_nt: TGTGCCAGCAGCTTAGGGACGGAGGGGTCTGAAGCTTTCTTT
cdr3_aa: CASSLGTEGSEAFF

j_call: TRBJ2-2
d_call: NA
v_call: TRBV7-9
clone_size: NA
cdr3_nt: TGTGCCAGCCGGCGGGACAGCGACACCGGGGAGCTGTTTTTT
cdr3_aa: CASRRDSDTGELFF

j_call: TRBJ2-3
d_call: TRBD2
v_call: TRBV4-1
clone_size: NA
cdr3_nt: TGCGCCAGCAGCCAAGATATTGTGGGGGTAGCGGGGACCGTCGGGACGCAGTATTTT
cdr3_aa: CASSQDIVGVAGTVGTQYF

j_call: TRBJ2-1
d_call: NA
v_call: TRBV2
clone_size: once
cdr3_nt: TGTGCCAGCAGTGAAGATCAGGCCAATTACAATGAGCAGTTCTTC
cdr3_aa: CASSEDQANYNEQFF

j_call: TRBJ1-2
d_call: NA
v_call: TRBV6-5
clone_size: NA
cdr3_nt: TGTGCCAGCAGTTCGAGAGGGGGCTACACCTTC
cdr3_aa: CASSSRGGYTF

j_call: TRBJ1-4
d_call: TRBD1
v_call: TRBV3-1/TRBV3-2
clone_size: NA
cdr3_nt: TGTGCCAGCAGCCAAGTAAATTTAGGGGGCGCGGTCGAAAAACTGTTTTTT
cdr3_aa: CASSQVNLGGAVEKLFF

j_call: TRBJ1-1
d_call: TRBD1
v_call: TRBV3-1/TRBV3-2
clone_size: NA
cdr3_nt: TGTGCCAGCAGACAGGACAGGACTATGAACACTGAAGCTTTCTTT
cdr3_aa: CASRQDRTMNTEAFF

j_call: TRBJ1-2
d_call: NA
v_call: TRBV9
clone_size: NA
cdr3_nt: TGTGCCAGCAGCCCTCGGGACACGGCCTATGGCTACACCTTC
cdr3_aa: CASSPRDTAYGYTF

j_call: TRBJ2-3
d_call: NA
v_call: TRBV19
clone_size: NA
cdr3_nt: TGTGCCAGTAGTATAGATCTAAGAACAGATACGCAGTATTTT
cdr3_aa: CASSIDLRTDTQYF

j_call: TRBJ1-2
d_call: NA
v_call: TRBV3-1/TRBV3-2
clone_size: NA
cdr3_nt: TGTGCCAGCAGCCAAGCAAGTCACGGTGCCTACACCTTC
cdr3_aa: CASSQASHGAYTF

j_call: TRBJ2-7
d_call: NA
v_call: TRBV4-1
clone_size: NA
cdr3_nt: TGCGCCAGCAGCCAAGTTGTGGGGGCCACCTACGAGCAGTACTTC
cdr3_aa: CASSQVVGATYEQYF

j_call: TRBJ1-1
d_call: NA
v_call: TRBV7-2
clone_size: NA
cdr3_nt: TGTGCCAGCAGCTTAGCTGGGCAGGGGAACACTGAAGCTTTCTTT
cdr3_aa: CASSLAGQGNTEAFF

j_call: TRBJ2-3
d_call: NA
v_call: TRBV19
clone_size: NA
cdr3_nt: TGTGCCAGTAGTCAAAGGGGTGGCACAGATACGCAGTATTTT
cdr3_aa: CASSQRGGTDTQYF

j_call: TRBJ2-6
d_call: NA
v_call: TRBV7-6
clone_size: NA
cdr3_nt: TGTGCCAGCAGCCAAGCGGACAGCCCCTCGGGGGCCAACGTCCTGACTTTC
cdr3_aa: CASSQADSPSGANVLTF

j_call: TRBJ2-1
d_call: TRBD2
v_call: TRBV6-5
clone_size: NA
cdr3_nt: TGTGCCAGCACACTAGCGGGGGGGGCTTACAATGAGCAGTTCTTC
cdr3_aa: CASTLAGGAYNEQFF

j_call: TRBJ1-2
d_call: TRBD1
v_call: TRBV4-2
clone_size: NA
cdr3_nt: TGTGCCAGCAGCGACACCGGGACAGGGAATCGTGGCTACACCTTC
cdr3_aa: CASSDTGTGNRGYTF

j_call: TRBJ1-4
d_call: NA
v_call: TRBV5-1
clone_size: NA
cdr3_nt: TGCGCCAGCAGGCGATGGACGGGGGCAACTAATGAAAAACTGTTTTTT
cdr3_aa: CASRRWTGATNEKLFF

j_call: TRBJ1-5
d_call: NA
v_call: TRBV7-6
clone_size: NA
cdr3_nt: TGTGCCAGCAGCTTATCCAGGGGAAGCGGTCAGCCCCAGCATTTT
cdr3_aa: CASSLSRGSGQPQHF

j_call: TRBJ1-6
d_call: TRBD1
v_call: TRBV18
clone_size: NA
cdr3_nt: TGTGCCAGCTCACCGGGACAGGGGGCTTATTCACCCCTCCACTTT
cdr3_aa: CASSPGQGAYSPLHF

j_call: TRBJ2-1
d_call: TRBD2
v_call: TRBV9
clone_size: NA
cdr3_nt: TGTGCCAGCAGCGTAGAGCGGGGGGGCCCATACAATGAGCAGTTCTTC
cdr3_aa: CASSVERGGPYNEQFF

j_call: TRBJ1-5
d_call: TRBD1
v_call: TRBV18
clone_size: NA
cdr3_nt: TGTGCCAGCTCCCGGGACAGGGCGAGCAATCAGCCCCAGCATTTT
cdr3_aa: CASSRDRASNQPQHF

j_call: TRBJ2-1
d_call: TRBD2
v_call: TRBV5-1
clone_size: NA
cdr3_nt: TGCGCCAGCAGCTCTAGCGGGGCTACCTACAATGAGCAGTTCTTC
cdr3_aa: CASSSSGATYNEQFF

j_call: TRBJ1-1
d_call: NA
v_call: TRBV7-2
clone_size: NA
cdr3_nt: TGTGCCAGCAGCCCCCCCGCGACTTGGGGGCGGCGGACTGAAGCTTTCTTT
cdr3_aa: CASSPPATWGRRTEAFF

j_call: TRBJ1-5
d_call: TRBD1
v_call: TRBV4-1
clone_size: NA
cdr3_nt: TGCGCCAGCAGGCCGTCGGGACAGCGAGATCAGCCCCAGCATTTT
cdr3_aa: CASRPSGQRDQPQHF

j_call: TRBJ1-4
d_call: NA
v_call: TRBV9
clone_size: NA
cdr3_nt: TGTGCCAGCAGCGTGGGGAAGGGGTTCCTAAATGAAAAACTGTTTTTT
cdr3_aa: CASSVGKGFLNEKLFF

j_call: TRBJ2-2
d_call: TRBD2
v_call: TRBV2
clone_size: NA
cdr3_nt: TGTGCCAGCAGTGAAGTCCTAGCGGGGGCCCCGAACACCGGGGAGCTGTTTTTT
cdr3_aa: CASSEVLAGAPNTGELFF

j_call: TRBJ2-3
d_call: TRBD1
v_call: TRBV18
clone_size: NA
cdr3_nt: TGTGCCAGCTCACCACTTAGCTCGGGACAGGACACAGATACGCAGTATTTT
cdr3_aa: CASSPLSSGQDTDTQYF

j_call: TRBJ2-7
d_call: TRBD1
v_call: TRBV9
clone_size: once
cdr3_nt: TGTGCCAGCAGCCCACTTTCCCGGGACAGTGGCCACGAGCAGTACTTC
cdr3_aa: CASSPLSRDSGHEQYF